This T cell receptor beta chain was profiled in a study of T cells in Graves' hyperthyroidism and ophthalmopathy. Amplified TCR beta CDR3 regions came from RNA transcripts. When the TCR CDR3 underwent first-round RT-PCR, the HTBI primer set was used. TCRdb reprocessed the multiplex PCR reads via MiXCR and lists one record per CDR3 protein. This table has 500,000 or so distinct CDR3 sequences, 15% to 20% appearing once. Patients affected by ophthalmopathy presented a Clinical Activity Score of at least 3, a NOSPECS grade of at least 4, and disease duration below 3 months. Criteria for exclusion of patients were uncontrolled infection, other autoimmune disease, pregnancy or lactation. Diagnosis relied on clinical symptoms, serum thyroxine and TRAb, thyroid ultrasound and orbital computed tomography. This clonotype was recorded at least ten times. Antigen specificity is unknown. General study findings and limits: Blood also carried most thyroid clonotypes expanded above 0.001.

The CDR3 is 13 residues long. Germline V gives CDR1 SGHDT, CDR2 YYEEEE. V gave up 0 bases and J gave up 7 bases, with 11 bases separating them. The V gene is TRBV5-6, the J gene TRBJ2-7; no clear D. The clonotype was recovered from a woman in her thirties with Graves' ophthalmopathy. The sample comprised blood. CDR3 residues: CASSLAAREEQYF. CDR3 bases: TGTGCCAGCAGCTTGGCCGCGCGTGAGGAGCAGTACTTC.